This entry lists 16 T cell receptor beta chains sequenced from one sample in a study of PD-L1 blockade in urothelial cancer. Here immunoSEQ multiplex PCR was the method, and the copy in TCRdb shows in-frame clones only, minus some. The sample consists of about 70,000 clones, roughly 84% of them appearing once. The source was PBMCs, collected around atezolizumab (anti-PD-L1) treatment. These TCRs come from a man aged 70-80 years with urothelial cancer.

The V and J genes are TRBV10-3 and TRBJ1-5, with 9 bases that match TRBD1. The CDR3 extends over 14 amino acids. Germline V gene sequence: CDR1 ENHRY, CDR2 SYGVKD. Trimming cost V 7 bases and J 6 bases; bases outside gene matches: 7. The CDR3 sequence: CAIKTGTGFQPQHF. The CDR3 DNA reads as TGTGCCATCAAAACCGGGACAGGGTTTCAGCCCCAGCATTTT.

V usage is TRBV10-2 and J usage is TRBJ2-7; 7 nucleotides match TRBD2. Trimming at V came to 0 bases and at J to 3 bases, leaving 2 bases not matched to a gene. Germline V lookup: CDR1 WSHSY, CDR2 SAAADI. The CDR3 loop spans 14 amino acids. CDR3 amino acids: CASSESGGGYEQYF. The CDR3 DNA sequence: TGCGCCAGCAGTGAGTCGGGGGGGGGCTACGAGCAGTACTTC.

CDR3 DNA sequence: TGTGCCAGCAGCTTAGCGAAAGCGGGAGAGGCTGAGCAGTTCTTC. This sequence encodes CASSLAKAGEAEQFF. V is TRBV7-9 and J is TRBJ2-1; 8 bases are a match to TRBD2. The germline gives CDR1 SEHNR, CDR2 FQNEAQ (reference sequence). V shed 0 bases, J shed 9 bases, and the junction held 7 bases outside the gene matches. This CDR3 is built from 15 residues.

The J gene is TRBJ1-4, the V gene TRBV5-6, with TRBD1 identical over 10 bases. CDR1 is SGHDT and CDR2 is YYEEEE in the germline V gene. Losses at the gene ends were 2 bases for V and 6 bases for J; bases not matched to a gene: 1. This CDR3 spans 14 amino acids. Written as DNA, the CDR3 is TGTGCCAGCAGCTTCGGGACAGGGGATGAAAAACTGTTTTTT. It codes for CASSFGTGDEKLFF.

In this sample, this clone turned up a few times. The V gene is TRBV28, the J gene TRBJ1-2, with D perhaps TRBD1 (6 bases). This CDR3 comprises 15 residues. Germline lookup yields CDR1 MDHEN and CDR2 SYDVKM. V was cut by 3 bases and J by 8 bases, with 19 bases left in between. CDR3 sequence reads: CASSFPRGAGEGYTF. The CDR3 region has the DNA TGTGCCAGCAGTTTCCCCCGGGGGGCGGGGGAAGGCTACACCTTC.

This CDR3 is CASSLEAGWETQYF. CDR3 DNA: TGTGCCAGCAGCTTAGAAGCCGGGTGGGAGACCCAGTACTTC. The chain uses TRBV7-2 and TRBJ2-5; D uncertain. The CDR3 length is 14 residues. Trimming pared 1 base from V and 5 bases from J, leaving 11 bases between. From germline, CDR1 is SGHTA and CDR2 FQGNSA. The full variable domain, completed using reference TRBV7-2 and TRBJ2-5, is GAGVSQSPSNKVTEKGKDVELRCDPISGHTALYWYRQSLGQGLEFLIYFQGNSAPDKSGLPSDRFSAERTGGSVSTLTIQRTQQEDSAVYLCASSLEAGWETQYFGPGTRLLVL.

By its share, this clone is large (0.1 to 1%). The chain recombines TRBV9 with TRBJ2-7, with D perhaps matching TRBD1 (7 bases). The germline V gene encodes CDR1 SGDLS and CDR2 YYNGEE. The length of the CDR3 is 16 residues. V was shortened by 6 bases and J by 3 bases, with 22 bases between the two germline ends. The CDR3 loop is CASTFTDRDCHYEQYF. As DNA, the CDR3 is TGTGCCAGCACTTTCACCGACAGGGACTGCCACTACGAGCAGTACTTC.

The gene calls are TRBV9 and TRBJ2-3, with 9 bases aligning to TRBD2. V was pared by 6 bases and J by 7 bases, with 18 bases of the junction left unmatched. CDR3 length equals 17 residues. Germline V CDR1 and CDR2: SGDLS, YYNGEE. CDR3 nucleotide sequence: TGTGCCAGCACCCCCCGAGGGGTAGCGGGAGCGGGGAATACGCAGTATTTT. Its translation: CASTPRGVAGAGNTQYF. The full variable domain, rest sourced from reference TRBV9 and TRBJ2-3, is DSGVTQTPKHLITATGQRVTLRCSPRSGDLSVYWYQQSLDQGLQFLIQYYNGEERAKGNILERFSAQQFPDLHSELNLSSLELGDSALYFCASTPRGVAGAGNTQYFGPGTRLTVL.

The chain joins TRBV28 to TRBJ2-5; weak D call: TRBD1 (6 bases). Germline values: CDR1 MDHEN, CDR2 SYDVKM. The length of the CDR3 is 14 residues. Trimming removed 1 base at V and 4 bases at J, with 10 bases between. This chain's CDR3 is CASSLLQGLETQYF. The DNA for the CDR3 is TGTGCCAGCAGTTTATTACAGGGTCTAGAGACCCAGTACTTC.

This rearrangement joins TRBV5-1 to TRBJ2-2, with 7 bases aligning to TRBD1. The CDR3 length is 16 residues. With V trimmed by 1 base and J by 2 bases, 5 bases remained unmatched. Germline CDR1 and CDR2: SGHRS and YFSETQ. The CDR3 region has the DNA TGCGCCAGCAGCTTGATAGGGGGCGCAAACACCGGGGAGCTGTTTTTT. This sequence encodes CASSLIGGANTGELFF.

This clone was counted once. The chain couples TRBV28 to TRBJ2-5; perhaps TRBD1 as D (6 bases). V was clipped by 4 bases and J by 1 base, with 13 bases between them. Looked up from germline, CDR1 is MDHEN and CDR2 is SYDVKM. The CDR3 has 15 residues. The CDR3 DNA reads TGTGCCAGCAGTTCAATACAGGGCCGCCAAGAGACCCAGTACTTC. Its translation: CASSSIQGRQETQYF.

The chain carries TRBV29-1 and TRBJ1-1; TRBD1 is a possible D gene (5 bases). This CDR3 spans 15 amino acids. Germline V gene lookup returns CDR1 SQVTM and CDR2 ANQGSEA. The V end was cut by 3 bases, the J end by 0 bases, with 14 bases between. The CDR3 bases are TGCAGCGTTGATCACAGGAGTCCGTTGAACACTGAAGCTTTCTTT. Protein: CSVDHRSPLNTEAFF.

The chain has TRBV5-1 and TRBJ2-3; tentative D call: TRBD1 (6 bases). Trimming shortened V by 4 bases and J by 0 bases, and 18 bases separated the two germline ends. The CDR3 contains 17 residues. Germline assignment: CDR1 SGHRS and CDR2 YFSETQ. The CDR3 DNA reads TGCGCCAGCAGCGAGGCCACCGGGACAACAAGCACAGATACGCAGTATTTT. Its protein product is CASSEATGTTSTDTQYF.

The chain recombines TRBV7-2 with TRBJ2-1; 8 bases match TRBD2. Trimming took 0 bases from V and 5 from J; bases not matched to a gene: 6. Germline CDR1 SGHTA, CDR2 FQGNSA. The CDR3 is 16 amino acids. The CDR3: CASSLAGAGADNEQFF. CDR3 bases: TGTGCCAGCAGCTTAGCGGGAGCGGGGGCTGACAATGAGCAGTTCTTC.

Points on this clone: The same CDR3 is also encoded by other DNA sequences in this sample. The rearrangement joins TRBV28 to TRBJ1-5; 8 nucleotides agree with TRBD1. V trimming: 6 bases; J trimming: 4 bases; junction bases outside the gene matches: 2. The CDR3 has 13 amino acids. Germline lookup yields CDR1 MDHEN and CDR2 SYDVKM. CDR3 nucleotide sequence: TGTGCCAGCAGAGGGACAGGTAATCAGCCCCAGCATTTT. As protein: CASRGTGNQPQHF.

This sequence joins TRBV6-1 and TRBJ1-5; 8 bases are a match to TRBD1. CDR3 size: 15 residues. The germline CDR1 and CDR2 sequences are MNHNS and SASEGT. Losses at the gene ends were 7 bases for V and 2 bases for J; bases not matched to a gene: 7. The CDR3 nucleotides read TGTGCCAGCACGACACAGGGGGTTGGCAATCAGCCCCAGCATTTT. It codes for CASTTQGVGNQPQHF.